The present TCR beta chain was sequenced within a study of blood T cell repertoires in COVID-19. For the study at large: The origin of the acute and convalescent COVID-19 samples was the United States, Italy and Spain.

The CDR3 is made up of 15 amino acids. Unmatched junction bases numbered 7, after V lost 6 bases and J lost 2 bases. CDR1 is SGHAT and CDR2 is FQDESV in the germline V gene (reference sequence). In the source study's methods: Nucleated cell counts were estimated from reference gene primer amplification. Measured with immunoSEQ multiplex PCR; TCRdb has only the in-frame clones, and not every one. The DNA gave D and trimming, while V, J and clone size come from that table. The sample shows some 23,000 clones, 80% to 85% of them seen only once. Material: peripheral blood. The sequence was obtained from a woman of 80 years or more with acute or convalescent COVID-19. V is TRBV11-1 and J is TRBJ2-7; TRBD2 aligns across 10 bases. CDR3 protein: CASSFQAGGAYEQYF. The CDR3 DNA follows: TGTGCCAGCAGTTTCCAAGCGGGAGGGGCCTACGAGCAGTACTTC.